This is a list of T cell receptor beta chains from one sample in a study of CD8+ T cells in alopecia areata. Libraries were prepared by immunoSEQ multiplex PCR; TCRdb keeps only in-frame clonotypes and omits some of them. This sample yields roughly 220,000 clones, of which roughly 66% are seen a single time; roughly 1.2% belongs to the top ten. The input for sequencing was CD4+ T cells sorted from blood, taken around week 46, from a patient treated with tofacitinib. These receptors came from a human donor with alopecia areata. CDR3s include the opening cysteine and the closing phenylalanine or tryptophan. The D gene is left open where the match is weak. The size of a clone is reported for some rows only, either as once, few or many, or as a class for expanded clones.

size: .
D: .
J: TRBJ2-3
length: 14
V: TRBV25-1
CDR3: CASSVRASTDTQYF
DNA: TGTGCCAGCAGTGTTCGGGCTAGCACAGATACGCAGTATTTT

size: .
D: .
J: TRBJ1-1
length: 11
V: TRBV6-1
CDR3: CASGGYTEAFF
DNA: TGTGCCAGCGGAGGATACACTGAAGCTTTCTTT

size: .
D: .
J: TRBJ1-2
length: 13
V: TRBV7-6
CDR3: CASSLSANYGYTF
DNA: TGTGCCAGCAGCTTAAGCGCTAACTATGGCTACACCTTC

size: .
D: TRBD2
J: TRBJ2-3
length: 19
V: TRBV4-1
CDR3: CASSQDPNSGAISTDTQYF
DNA: TGCGCCAGCAGCCAAGATCCTAATAGCGGGGCCATTAGCACAGATACGCAGTATTTT

size: .
D: .
J: TRBJ2-1
length: 13
V: TRBV5-4
CDR3: CASSPRSSNEQFF
DNA: TGTGCCAGCAGCCCCCGGTCTAGCAATGAGCAGTTCTTC

size: .
D: TRBD2
J: TRBJ2-5
length: 16
V: TRBV7-2
CDR3: CASSSTSGGFQETQYF
DNA: TGTGCCAGCAGCTCAACTAGCGGGGGGTTCCAAGAGACCCAGTACTTC

size: .
D: .
J: TRBJ1-4
length: 15
V: TRBV4-3
CDR3: CASSQGQSLNEKLFF
DNA: TGCGCCAGCAGCCAAGGACAGTCCTTAAATGAAAAACTGTTTTTT

size: .
D: TRBD1
J: TRBJ1-5
length: 15
V: TRBV11-2
CDR3: CASSLGDRGREPQHF
DNA: TGTGCCAGCAGCTTAGGCGACAGGGGCCGGGAGCCCCAGCATTTT

size: .
D: TRBD1
J: TRBJ2-7
length: 15
V: TRBV18
CDR3: CASSPSGQGSGEQYF
DNA: TGTGCCAGCTCACCATCGGGACAGGGGTCCGGCGAGCAGTACTTC

size: .
D: .
J: TRBJ1-2
length: 14
V: TRBV23-1
CDR3: CASRSSPKGYGYTF
DNA: TGCGCCAGCAGATCGAGCCCGAAGGGCTATGGCTACACCTTC

size: .
D: TRBD1
J: TRBJ1-2
length: 14
V: TRBV5-1
CDR3: CASRLGQDHYGYTF
DNA: TGCGCCAGCAGACTGGGACAGGACCACTATGGCTACACCTTC

size: .
D: .
J: TRBJ2-7
length: 14
V: TRBV19
CDR3: CASSSGTSVYEQYF
DNA: TGTGCCAGTAGTTCCGGGACATCTGTCTACGAGCAGTACTTC

size: .
D: .
J: TRBJ1-1
length: 11
V: TRBV5-1
CDR3: CASSTGGEAFF
DNA: TGCGCCAGCAGCACGGGGGGTGAAGCTTTCTTT

size: .
D: .
J: TRBJ1-6
length: 15
V: TRBV9
CDR3: CASSAIDSPNSPLHF
DNA: TGTGCCAGCAGCGCGATCGACAGCCCAAATTCACCCCTCCACTTT

size: .
D: .
J: TRBJ2-5
length: 15
V: TRBV6-1
CDR3: CASTIGDTDQETQYF
DNA: TGTGCCAGCACCATCGGTGACACCGACCAAGAGACCCAGTACTTC

size: .
D: .
J: TRBJ2-5
length: 14
V: TRBV2
CDR3: CASTLGVLEETQYF
DNA: TGTGCCAGCACTTTAGGGGTCCTAGAGGAGACCCAGTACTTC

size: .
D: .
J: TRBJ2-2
length: 15
V: TRBV2
CDR3: CASKSGTVNTGELFF
DNA: TGTGCCAGTAAATCCGGGACGGTGAACACCGGGGAGCTGTTTTTT

size: .
D: TRBD2
J: TRBJ2-3
length: 14
V: TRBV2
CDR3: CASRKGLATDTQYF
DNA: TGTGCCAGCAGGAAGGGACTAGCGACAGATACGCAGTATTTT

size: few
D: TRBD1
J: TRBJ2-3
length: 15
V: TRBV7-9
CDR3: CASSPRTGNTDTQYF
DNA: TGTGCCAGCAGCCCGAGGACAGGGAACACAGATACGCAGTATTTT

size: .
D: .
J: TRBJ2-1
length: 14
V: TRBV29-1
CDR3: CSVVPSGSYNEQFF
DNA: TGCAGCGTTGTCCCTTCGGGGTCCTACAATGAGCAGTTCTTC

size: .
D: .
J: TRBJ2-3
length: 12
V: TRBV30
CDR3: CAWSVSTDTQYF
DNA: TGTGCCTGGAGCGTTAGCACAGATACGCAGTATTTT

size: .
D: .
J: TRBJ2-1
length: 15
V: TRBV10-3
CDR3: CAISEEQDTYNEQFF
DNA: TGTGCCATCAGTGAGGAACAGGACACCTACAATGAGCAGTTCTTC

size: .
D: .
J: TRBJ2-3
length: 13
V: TRBV29-1
CDR3: CSVEEFNTDTQYF
DNA: TGCAGCGTTGAAGAGTTTAACACAGATACGCAGTATTTT

size: once
D: TRBD1
J: TRBJ2-2
length: 16
V: TRBV25-1
CDR3: CASSKPGQVNTGELFF
DNA: TGTGCCAGCAGTAAACCGGGACAGGTCAACACCGGGGAGCTGTTTTTT

size: .
D: .
J: TRBJ2-7
length: 11
V: TRBV12-5
CDR3: CASGLKNEQYF
DNA: TGTGCTAGTGGTTTGAAGAACGAGCAGTACTTC

size: .
D: TRBD2
J: TRBJ2-7
length: 13
V: TRBV5-1
CDR3: CATSSPGRDEQYF
DNA: TGCGCCACCAGCTCACCGGGGAGGGACGAGCAGTACTTC

size: .
D: TRBD2
J: TRBJ2-1
length: 14
V: TRBV19
CDR3: CASSIMTSGGEQFF
DNA: TGTGCCAGTAGTATTATGACTAGCGGGGGGGAGCAGTTCTTC

size: .
D: .
J: TRBJ1-5
length: 13
V: TRBV30
CDR3: CAWDVQGNQPQHF
DNA: TGTGCCTGGGACGTCCAGGGGAACCAGCCCCAGCATTTT

size: few
D: .
J: TRBJ2-6
length: 16
V: TRBV2
CDR3: CASSESRGAGANVLTF
DNA: TGTGCCAGCAGTGAAAGTCGTGGGGCTGGGGCCAACGTCCTGACTTTC

size: few
D: TRBD1
J: TRBJ1-5
length: 15
V: TRBV6-6
CDR3: CASSRGTGEGQPQHF
DNA: TGTGCCAGCAGTCGCGGGACAGGGGAAGGTCAGCCCCAGCATTTT

size: .
D: .
J: TRBJ2-2
length: 14
V: TRBV5-1
CDR3: CASSSTTNTGELFF
DNA: TGCGCCAGCAGCTCCACCACGAACACCGGGGAGCTGTTTTTT

size: .
D: .
J: TRBJ2-2
length: 14
V: TRBV29-1
CDR3: CSVIGQPNTGELFF
DNA: TGCAGCGTCATAGGACAGCCAAACACCGGGGAGCTGTTTTTT

size: .
D: TRBD1
J: TRBJ2-1
length: 13
V: TRBV10-3
CDR3: CAISPTGGNEQFF
DNA: TGTGCCATCAGCCCGACAGGGGGCAATGAGCAGTTCTTC

size: few
D: TRBD1
J: TRBJ1-6
length: 12
V: TRBV29-1
CDR3: CSVLDRGSPLHF
DNA: TGCAGCGTGTTGGACAGGGGTTCACCCCTCCACTTT

size: .
D: TRBD1
J: TRBJ1-2
length: 15
V: TRBV7-9
CDR3: CASSLGQGKNYGYTF
DNA: TGTGCCAGCAGCTTGGGACAGGGCAAAAACTATGGCTACACCTTC

size: few
D: .
J: TRBJ2-1
length: 13
V: TRBV6-5
CDR3: CASTERFGQEQFF
DNA: TGTGCCAGCACCGAAAGGTTCGGACAGGAGCAGTTCTTC

size: few
D: TRBD1
J: TRBJ2-1
length: 15
V: TRBV27
CDR3: CASSLRGTVVNEQFF
DNA: TGTGCCAGCAGTTTACGAGGGACAGTAGTAAATGAGCAGTTCTTC

size: .
D: TRBD1
J: TRBJ2-7
length: 15
V: TRBV7-9
CDR3: CASSQMTGTPYEQYF
DNA: TGTGCCAGCAGCCAAATGACAGGGACGCCCTACGAGCAGTACTTC

size: .
D: TRBD1
J: TRBJ2-2
length: 18
V: TRBV15
CDR3: CATSRDATGGSNTGELFF
DNA: TGTGCCACCAGCAGAGATGCGACAGGGGGATCGAACACCGGGGAGCTGTTTTTT

size: .
D: .
J: TRBJ2-5
length: 13
V: TRBV30
CDR3: CAWSVLAQETQYF
DNA: TGTGCCTGGAGCGTACTAGCACAAGAGACCCAGTACTTC

size: .
D: .
J: TRBJ1-6
length: 15
V: TRBV30
CDR3: CAWSSDGSANSPLHF
DNA: TGTGCCTGGAGTTCCGACGGGTCAGCTAATTCACCCCTCCACTTT

size: .
D: TRBD1
J: TRBJ1-2
length: 13
V: TRBV29-1
CDR3: CSVEDRGHAGYTF
DNA: TGCAGCGTTGAGGACAGGGGGCATGCTGGCTACACCTTC

size: .
D: .
J: TRBJ1-1
length: 12
V: TRBV6-5
CDR3: CASSYGEGEAFF
DNA: TGTGCCAGCAGTTATGGGGAGGGTGAAGCTTTCTTT

size: .
D: TRBD1
J: TRBJ2-7
length: 14
V: TRBV6-5
CDR3: CASKGRGLSYEQYF
DNA: TGTGCCAGTAAAGGCAGGGGGCTTTCCTACGAGCAGTACTTC

size: once
D: .
J: TRBJ1-5
length: 13
V: TRBV6-5
CDR3: CASRTDQNQPQHF
DNA: TGTGCCAGCAGAACCGATCAGAATCAGCCCCAGCATTTT

size: .
D: .
J: TRBJ1-1
length: 14
V: TRBV5-1
CDR3: CASSADGLNTEAFF
DNA: TGCGCCAGCAGCGCGGACGGACTGAACACTGAAGCTTTCTTT

size: few
D: TRBD1
J: TRBJ1-4
length: 14
V: TRBV29-1
CDR3: CSVEGTGSNEKLFF
DNA: TGCAGCGTTGAAGGGACAGGGTCGAATGAAAAACTGTTTTTT

size: .
D: TRBD1
J: TRBJ1-6
length: 15
V: TRBV9
CDR3: CASSVADRGHSPLHF
DNA: TGTGCCAGCAGCGTAGCTGACAGGGGGCATTCACCCCTCCACTTT